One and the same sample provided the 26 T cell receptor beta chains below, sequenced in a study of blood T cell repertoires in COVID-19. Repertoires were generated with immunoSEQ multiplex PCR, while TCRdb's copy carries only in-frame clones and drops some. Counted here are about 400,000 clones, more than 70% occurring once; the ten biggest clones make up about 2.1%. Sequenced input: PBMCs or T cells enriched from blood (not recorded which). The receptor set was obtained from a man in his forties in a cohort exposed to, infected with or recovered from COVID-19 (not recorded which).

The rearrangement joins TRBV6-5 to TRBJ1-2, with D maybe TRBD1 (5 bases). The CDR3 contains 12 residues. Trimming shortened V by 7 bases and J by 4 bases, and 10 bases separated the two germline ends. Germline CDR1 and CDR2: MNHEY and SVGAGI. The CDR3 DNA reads TGTGCCAGCACACAGGAGGGCTATGGCTACACCTTC. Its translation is CASTQEGYGYTF.

This CDR3 reads CATSRGGTGVNSPLHF. In DNA form, the CDR3 reads TGTGCCACCAGCAGAGGTGGGACAGGGGTTAATTCACCCCTCCACTTT. The gene calls are TRBV15 and TRBJ1-6; 10 positions agree with TRBD1. J gave up 6 bases and V 1 base, and 3 bases lay outside the gene matches. CDR3 length: 16 amino acids. CDR1 LNHNV and CDR2 YYDKDF come from the germline V gene (reference sequence).

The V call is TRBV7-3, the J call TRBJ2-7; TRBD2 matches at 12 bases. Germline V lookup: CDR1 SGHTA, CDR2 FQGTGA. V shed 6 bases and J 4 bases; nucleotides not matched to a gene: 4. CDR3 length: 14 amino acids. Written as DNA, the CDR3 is TGTGCCAGCAGTCTAGCGGGAGGGAGGTACGAGCAGTACTTC. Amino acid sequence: CASSLAGGRYEQYF.

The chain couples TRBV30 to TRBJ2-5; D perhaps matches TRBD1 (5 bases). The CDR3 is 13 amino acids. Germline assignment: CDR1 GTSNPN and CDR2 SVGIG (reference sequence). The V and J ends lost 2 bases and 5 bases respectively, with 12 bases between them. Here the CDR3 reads CAWSLRGRETQYF. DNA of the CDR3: TGTGCCTGGAGTTTAAGGGGAAGGGAGACCCAGTACTTC.

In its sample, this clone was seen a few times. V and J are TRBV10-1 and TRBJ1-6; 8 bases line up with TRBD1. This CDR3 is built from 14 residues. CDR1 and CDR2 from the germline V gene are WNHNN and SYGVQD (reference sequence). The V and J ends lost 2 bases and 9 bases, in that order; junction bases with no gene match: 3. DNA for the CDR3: TGCGCCAGCAGTGAGGGACAGGGAGTTTCACCCCTCCACTTT. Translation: CASSEGQGVSPLHF.

The chain's CDR3 is CASSWPRDRGRDTEAFF. Here the CDR3 DNA reads TGCGCCAGCAGCTGGCCCCGGGACAGGGGAAGGGACACTGAAGCTTTCTTT. The genes are TRBV5-1 and TRBJ1-1; 10 bases line up with TRBD1. Trimming took 3 bases from V and 3 from J; bases not matched to a gene: 11. Per germline, CDR1 SGHRS and CDR2 YFSETQ. This CDR3 comprises 17 residues.

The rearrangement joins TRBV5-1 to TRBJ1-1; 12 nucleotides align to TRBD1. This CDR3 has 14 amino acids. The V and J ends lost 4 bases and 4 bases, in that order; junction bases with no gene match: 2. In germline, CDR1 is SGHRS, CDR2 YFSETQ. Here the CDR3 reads CASSGTGGGTEAFF. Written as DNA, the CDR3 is TGCGCCAGCAGCGGGACAGGGGGCGGCACTGAAGCTTTCTTT.

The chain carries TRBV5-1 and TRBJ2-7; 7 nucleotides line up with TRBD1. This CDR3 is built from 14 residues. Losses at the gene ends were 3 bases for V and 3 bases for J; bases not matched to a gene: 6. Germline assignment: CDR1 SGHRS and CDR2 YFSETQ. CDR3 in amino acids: CASSSSGQVYEQYF. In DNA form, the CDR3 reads TGCGCCAGCAGCTCGAGCGGACAGGTCTACGAGCAGTACTTC.

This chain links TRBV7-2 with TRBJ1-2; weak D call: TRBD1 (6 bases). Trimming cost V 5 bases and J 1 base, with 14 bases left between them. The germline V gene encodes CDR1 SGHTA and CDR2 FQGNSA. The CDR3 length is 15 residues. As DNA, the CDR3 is TGTGCCAGCAGCGTGACAGGCGACTTTAACTATGGCTACACCTTC. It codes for CASSVTGDFNYGYTF.

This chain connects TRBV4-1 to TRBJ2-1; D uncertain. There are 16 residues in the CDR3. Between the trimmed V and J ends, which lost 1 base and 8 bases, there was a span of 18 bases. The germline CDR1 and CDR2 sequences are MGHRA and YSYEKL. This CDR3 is CASSQVSLIGLDEQFF. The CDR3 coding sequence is TGCGCCAGCAGCCAAGTATCACTAATCGGTCTGGATGAGCAGTTCTTC.

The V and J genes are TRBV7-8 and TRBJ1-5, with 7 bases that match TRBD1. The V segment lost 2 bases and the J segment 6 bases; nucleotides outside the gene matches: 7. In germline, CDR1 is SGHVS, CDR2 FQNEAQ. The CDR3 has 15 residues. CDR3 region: CASSLMAGGGQPQHF. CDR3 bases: TGTGCCAGCAGCTTAATGGCAGGGGGTGGTCAGCCCCAGCATTTT. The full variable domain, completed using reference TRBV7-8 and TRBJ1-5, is GAGVSQSPRYKVAKRGQDVALRCDPISGHVSLFWYQQALGQGPEFLTYFQNEAQLDKSGLPSDRFFAERPEGSVSTLKIQRTQQEDSAVYLCASSLMAGGGQPQHFGDGTRLSIL.

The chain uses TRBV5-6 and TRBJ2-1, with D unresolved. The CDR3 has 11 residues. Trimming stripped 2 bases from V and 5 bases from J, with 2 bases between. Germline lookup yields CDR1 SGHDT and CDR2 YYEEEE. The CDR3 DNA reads TGTGCCAGCAGCTTCAACAATGAGCAGTTCTTC. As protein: CASSFNNEQFF.

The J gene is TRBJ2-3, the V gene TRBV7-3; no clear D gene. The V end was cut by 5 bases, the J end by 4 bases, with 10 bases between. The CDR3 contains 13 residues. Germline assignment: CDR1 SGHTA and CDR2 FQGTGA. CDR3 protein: CASSPSLSDTQYF. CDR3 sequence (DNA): TGTGCCAGCAGCCCCTCCTTGTCAGATACGCAGTATTTT. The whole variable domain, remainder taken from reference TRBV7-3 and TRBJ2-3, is GAGVSQTPSNKVTEKGKYVELRCDPISGHTALYWYRQSLGQGPEFLIYFQGTGAADDSGLPNDRFFAVRPEGSVSTLKIQRTERGDSAVYLCASSPSLSDTQYFGPGTRLTVL.

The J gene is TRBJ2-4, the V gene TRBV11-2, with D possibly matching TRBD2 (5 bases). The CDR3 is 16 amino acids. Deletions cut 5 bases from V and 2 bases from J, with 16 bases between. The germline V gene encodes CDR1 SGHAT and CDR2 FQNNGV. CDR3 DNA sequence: TGTGCCAGCAGCCCCCGGGGTAGCGCCACCAAAAACATTCAGTACTTC. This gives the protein CASSPRGSATKNIQYF.

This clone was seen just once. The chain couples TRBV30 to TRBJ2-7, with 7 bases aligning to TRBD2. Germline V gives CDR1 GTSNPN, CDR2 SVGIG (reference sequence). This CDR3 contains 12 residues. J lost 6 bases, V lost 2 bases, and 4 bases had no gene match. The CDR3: CAWSIGTIEQYF. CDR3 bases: TGTGCCTGGAGTATCGGGACTATCGAGCAGTACTTC.

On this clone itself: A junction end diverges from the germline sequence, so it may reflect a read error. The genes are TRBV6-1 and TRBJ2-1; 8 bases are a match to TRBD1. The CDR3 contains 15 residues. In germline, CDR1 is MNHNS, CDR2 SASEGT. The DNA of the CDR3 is TGTGCCAGCACTGAAGCCGGGACAGGACTCAATGAGCAGTTCTTC. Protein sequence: CASTEAGTGLNEQFF.

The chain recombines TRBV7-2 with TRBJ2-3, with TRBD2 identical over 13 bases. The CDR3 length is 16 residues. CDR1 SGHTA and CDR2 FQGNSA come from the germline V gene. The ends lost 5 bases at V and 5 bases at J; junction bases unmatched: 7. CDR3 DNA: TGTGCCAGCAGCCGGCGACTAGCGGGAGGAATAGATACGCAGTATTTT. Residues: CASSRRLAGGIDTQYF.

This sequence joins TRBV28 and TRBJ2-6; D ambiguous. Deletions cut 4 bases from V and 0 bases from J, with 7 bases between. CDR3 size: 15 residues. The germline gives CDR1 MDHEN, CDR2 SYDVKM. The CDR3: CASSWSYSGANVLTF. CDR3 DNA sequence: TGTGCCAGCAGTTGGAGCTACTCTGGGGCCAACGTCCTGACTTTC.

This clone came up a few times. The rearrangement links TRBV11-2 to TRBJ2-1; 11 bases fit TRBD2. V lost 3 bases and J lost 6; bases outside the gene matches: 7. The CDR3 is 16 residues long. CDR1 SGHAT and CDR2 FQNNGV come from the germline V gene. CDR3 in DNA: TGTGCCAGCAGCTTTTTTAGCGGGAGGGCCGCCAATGAGCAGTTCTTC. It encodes CASSFFSGRAANEQFF.

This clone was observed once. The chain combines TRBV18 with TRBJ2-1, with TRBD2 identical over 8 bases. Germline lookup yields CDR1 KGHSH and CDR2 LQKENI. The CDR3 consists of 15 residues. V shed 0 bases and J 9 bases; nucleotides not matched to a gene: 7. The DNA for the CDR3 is TGTGCCAGCTCACCACCCGGGATAGCGGGAACTGAGCAGTTCTTC. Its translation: CASSPPGIAGTEQFF. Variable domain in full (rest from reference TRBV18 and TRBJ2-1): NAGVMQNPRHLVRRRGQEARLRCSPMKGHSHVYWYRQLPEEGLKFMVYLQKENIIDESGMPKERFSAEFPKEGPSILRIQQVVRGDSAAYFCASSPPGIAGTEQFFGPGTRLTVL.

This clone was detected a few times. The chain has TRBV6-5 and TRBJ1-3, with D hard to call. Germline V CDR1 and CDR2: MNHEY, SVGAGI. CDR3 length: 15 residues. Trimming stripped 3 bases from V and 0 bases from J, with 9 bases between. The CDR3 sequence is CASSYFGLSGNTIYF. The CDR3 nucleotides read TGTGCCAGCAGTTATTTTGGACTCTCTGGAAACACCATATATTTT.

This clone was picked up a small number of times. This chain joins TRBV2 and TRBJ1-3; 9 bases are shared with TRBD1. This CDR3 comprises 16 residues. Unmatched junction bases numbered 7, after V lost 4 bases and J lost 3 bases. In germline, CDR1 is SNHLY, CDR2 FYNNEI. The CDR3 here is CASSANRGRVGNTIYF. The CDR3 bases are TGTGCCAGCAGTGCAAACAGGGGGCGCGTTGGAAACACCATATATTTT.

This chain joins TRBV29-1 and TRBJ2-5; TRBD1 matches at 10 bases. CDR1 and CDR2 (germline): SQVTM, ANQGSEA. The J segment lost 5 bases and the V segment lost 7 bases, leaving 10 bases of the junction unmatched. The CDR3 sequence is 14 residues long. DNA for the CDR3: TGCAGCGGCATCAAGACAGGGGGCATGGAGACCCAGTACTTC. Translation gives CSGIKTGGMETQYF.

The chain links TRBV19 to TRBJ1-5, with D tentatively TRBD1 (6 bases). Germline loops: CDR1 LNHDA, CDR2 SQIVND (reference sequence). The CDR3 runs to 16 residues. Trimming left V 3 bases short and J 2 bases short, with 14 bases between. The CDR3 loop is CASSIGQGMGNQPQHF. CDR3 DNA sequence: TGTGCCAGTAGTATCGGGCAGGGGATGGGCAATCAGCCCCAGCATTTT.

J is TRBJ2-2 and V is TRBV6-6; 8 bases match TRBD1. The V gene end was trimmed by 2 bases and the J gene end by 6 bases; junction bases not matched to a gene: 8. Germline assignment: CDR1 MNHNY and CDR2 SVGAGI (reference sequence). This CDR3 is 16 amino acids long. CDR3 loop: CASSYPTGQGAGELFF. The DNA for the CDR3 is TGTGCCAGCAGTTACCCTACCGGACAGGGCGCCGGGGAGCTGTTTTTT.

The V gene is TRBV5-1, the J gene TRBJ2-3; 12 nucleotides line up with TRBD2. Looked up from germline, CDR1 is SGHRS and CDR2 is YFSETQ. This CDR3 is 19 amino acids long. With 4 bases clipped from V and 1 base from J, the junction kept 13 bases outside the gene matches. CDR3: CASSPTGTSGHGGTDTQYF. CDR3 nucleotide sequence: TGCGCCAGCAGCCCAACCGGGACTAGCGGGCATGGAGGCACAGATACGCAGTATTTT.